The 8 T cell receptor beta chains listed next were all sequenced from one sample in a study of blood T cell repertoires in COVID-19. TCRdb's table, derived via immunoSEQ multiplex PCR, lists solely in-frame clones and lacks some. In the table there are fewer than 400,000 clones, about nine tenths of which are singletons. The source material was PBMCs or T cells enriched from blood (not recorded which). Receptors were obtained from a young woman who had recovered from COVID-19.

Concerning this clone: A read error may account for a junction end that differs from germline. The chain is built from TRBV5-4 and TRBJ1-1; TRBD1 aligns across 9 bases. The V gene's germline CDR1 is SGHNT and CDR2 YYREEE (reference sequence). The CDR3 has 16 residues. The CDR3 bases are TGTGCCAGCAGACTGATTCCGGGACAGGGAAACACTGAGGCTTTCTTT. Its protein product is CASRLIPGQGNTEAFF.

The V call is TRBV6-5, the J call TRBJ1-5; D might be TRBD1 (6 bases). Trimming removed 6 bases at V and 9 bases at J, with 18 bases between. From germline, CDR1 is MNHEY and CDR2 SVGAGI. CDR3 length equals 14 residues. In nucleotides, the CDR3 is TGTGCCAGCAGGGCACAGGGCCCTAGTGGGCCCCAGCATTTT. Amino acid sequence: CASRAQGPSGPQHF.

The chain couples TRBV7-2 to TRBJ2-2; weak D call: TRBD2 (6 bases). Germline V gene lookup returns CDR1 SGHTA and CDR2 FQGNSA. The CDR3 totals 16 residues. The V end lost 5 bases, the J end lost 6 bases, and 19 bases lay between the germline ends. CDR3 DNA: TGTGCCAGCAGCAGGATAGCGGCGGTCTTGGCCGGGGAGCTGTTTTTT. Translation gives CASSRIAAVLAGELFF. Drawing the rest from reference TRBV7-2 and TRBJ2-2, the complete variable domain is GAGVSQSPSNKVTEKGKDVELRCDPISGHTALYWYRQSLGQGLEFLIYFQGNSAPDKSGLPSDRFSAERTGGSVSTLTIQRTQQEDSAVYLCASSRIAAVLAGELFFGEGSRLTVL.

CDR3: CASSLTTGQGSYEQYF. DNA for the CDR3: TGTGCCAGCAGCTTAACGACAGGACAGGGGTCATACGAGCAGTACTTC. The chain uses TRBV7-9 and TRBJ2-7; 9 nucleotides match TRBD1. V lost 2 bases and J lost 4; bases outside the gene matches: 9. From germline, CDR1 is SEHNR and CDR2 FQNEAQ (reference sequence). The CDR3 has 16 amino acids. Full variable domain (outside the CDR3, taken from reference TRBV7-9 and TRBJ2-7): DTGVSQNPRHKITKRGQNVTFRCDPISEHNRLYWYRQTLGQGPEFLTYFQNEAQLEKSRLLSDRFSAERPKGSFSTLEIQRTEQGDSAMYLCASSLTTGQGSYEQYFGPGTRLTVT.

The gene calls are TRBV11-2 and TRBJ1-2; TRBD1 matches 9 bases. Germline V gene sequence: CDR1 SGHAT, CDR2 FQNNGV. The CDR3 has 14 residues. Losses at the gene ends were 5 bases for V and 3 bases for J; bases not matched to a gene: 4. CDR3 DNA sequence: TGTGCCAGCAGCCCCGGACAGGGGTACTATGGCTACACCTTC. It yields the protein CASSPGQGYYGYTF.

The table lists this clone with a count of one. The chain is built from TRBV6-2 or TRBV6-3 and TRBJ1-5; D might be TRBD1 (6 bases). CDR3 length: 15 amino acids. Trimming stripped 6 bases from V and 5 bases from J, with 17 bases between. CDR1 MNHEY and CDR2 SVGEGT come from the germline V gene. CDR3: CASSDRTASHQPQHF. In DNA form, the CDR3 reads TGTGCCAGCAGCGACAGGACAGCTAGTCATCAGCCCCAGCATTTT.

This chain uses TRBV27 with TRBJ1-1; D might be TRBD1 (6 bases). The V gene's germline CDR1 is MNHEY and CDR2 SMNVEV (reference sequence). The germline V and J ends were trimmed by 4 bases and 5 bases, with 14 bases remaining between them. The CDR3 sequence is 14 residues long. This CDR3 is CASSSGAGVTEAFF. The CDR3 nucleotides read TGTGCCAGCAGTTCAGGGGCAGGGGTAACTGAAGCTTTCTTT.

The V call is TRBV28, the J call TRBJ1-4; perhaps TRBD1 as D (6 bases). V lost 5 bases and J 12 bases, leaving 22 bases between the germline ends. Germline V gene sequence: CDR1 MDHEN, CDR2 SYDVKM. This CDR3 is built from 15 residues. DNA of the CDR3: TGTGCCAGCAGTACGATCCGACAGGCCAACGGGGAACTGTTTTTT. This translates into CASSTIRQANGELFF.